The entry below gives a single T cell receptor beta chain sequence along with its context. No antigen is known for it. Assay: immunoSEQ multiplex PCR; the TCRdb copy retains only in-frame clones and omits some. The sample lists tens of thousands of clones; about 73% were seen once. Sequencing followed a ViraFEST assay step that expanded antigen-specific CD4+ T cells with viral peptide pools. Subsequent to a culture period of roughly 11 days, CD4+ T cells were isolated. Each participant was given two doses of one vaccine (BNT162b2 or mRNA-1273). This sample is part of a study of vaccination effects on CD4 cells after COVID-19. Study-wide background: Samples collected post-vaccine were obtained a median of 72 days after the second dose.

Study results and caveats: Clones induced by infection and by vaccine showed marked clonal contraction late after vaccination.

This TCR was sampled from a human donor who received a COVID-19 vaccine. Sequencing used CD4+ T cells from PBMCs cultured with HCoV-OC43 spike peptides, obtained after COVID-19 vaccination. Indicated subset: HCoV-OC43 spike overlapping peptide pool stimulation.

CDR3: CASSLDLAPDTQYF. The DNA for the CDR3 is TGTGCCAGCAGCTTGGACCTAGCCCCAGATACGCAGTATTTT. V and J are TRBV5-8 and TRBJ2-3, with a weak D call TRBD2 (5 bases). The V and J ends lost 0 bases and 4 bases respectively, with 9 bases between them. CDR3 length: 14 residues. CDR1 is SGHTS, CDR2 YDEGEE, per germline.